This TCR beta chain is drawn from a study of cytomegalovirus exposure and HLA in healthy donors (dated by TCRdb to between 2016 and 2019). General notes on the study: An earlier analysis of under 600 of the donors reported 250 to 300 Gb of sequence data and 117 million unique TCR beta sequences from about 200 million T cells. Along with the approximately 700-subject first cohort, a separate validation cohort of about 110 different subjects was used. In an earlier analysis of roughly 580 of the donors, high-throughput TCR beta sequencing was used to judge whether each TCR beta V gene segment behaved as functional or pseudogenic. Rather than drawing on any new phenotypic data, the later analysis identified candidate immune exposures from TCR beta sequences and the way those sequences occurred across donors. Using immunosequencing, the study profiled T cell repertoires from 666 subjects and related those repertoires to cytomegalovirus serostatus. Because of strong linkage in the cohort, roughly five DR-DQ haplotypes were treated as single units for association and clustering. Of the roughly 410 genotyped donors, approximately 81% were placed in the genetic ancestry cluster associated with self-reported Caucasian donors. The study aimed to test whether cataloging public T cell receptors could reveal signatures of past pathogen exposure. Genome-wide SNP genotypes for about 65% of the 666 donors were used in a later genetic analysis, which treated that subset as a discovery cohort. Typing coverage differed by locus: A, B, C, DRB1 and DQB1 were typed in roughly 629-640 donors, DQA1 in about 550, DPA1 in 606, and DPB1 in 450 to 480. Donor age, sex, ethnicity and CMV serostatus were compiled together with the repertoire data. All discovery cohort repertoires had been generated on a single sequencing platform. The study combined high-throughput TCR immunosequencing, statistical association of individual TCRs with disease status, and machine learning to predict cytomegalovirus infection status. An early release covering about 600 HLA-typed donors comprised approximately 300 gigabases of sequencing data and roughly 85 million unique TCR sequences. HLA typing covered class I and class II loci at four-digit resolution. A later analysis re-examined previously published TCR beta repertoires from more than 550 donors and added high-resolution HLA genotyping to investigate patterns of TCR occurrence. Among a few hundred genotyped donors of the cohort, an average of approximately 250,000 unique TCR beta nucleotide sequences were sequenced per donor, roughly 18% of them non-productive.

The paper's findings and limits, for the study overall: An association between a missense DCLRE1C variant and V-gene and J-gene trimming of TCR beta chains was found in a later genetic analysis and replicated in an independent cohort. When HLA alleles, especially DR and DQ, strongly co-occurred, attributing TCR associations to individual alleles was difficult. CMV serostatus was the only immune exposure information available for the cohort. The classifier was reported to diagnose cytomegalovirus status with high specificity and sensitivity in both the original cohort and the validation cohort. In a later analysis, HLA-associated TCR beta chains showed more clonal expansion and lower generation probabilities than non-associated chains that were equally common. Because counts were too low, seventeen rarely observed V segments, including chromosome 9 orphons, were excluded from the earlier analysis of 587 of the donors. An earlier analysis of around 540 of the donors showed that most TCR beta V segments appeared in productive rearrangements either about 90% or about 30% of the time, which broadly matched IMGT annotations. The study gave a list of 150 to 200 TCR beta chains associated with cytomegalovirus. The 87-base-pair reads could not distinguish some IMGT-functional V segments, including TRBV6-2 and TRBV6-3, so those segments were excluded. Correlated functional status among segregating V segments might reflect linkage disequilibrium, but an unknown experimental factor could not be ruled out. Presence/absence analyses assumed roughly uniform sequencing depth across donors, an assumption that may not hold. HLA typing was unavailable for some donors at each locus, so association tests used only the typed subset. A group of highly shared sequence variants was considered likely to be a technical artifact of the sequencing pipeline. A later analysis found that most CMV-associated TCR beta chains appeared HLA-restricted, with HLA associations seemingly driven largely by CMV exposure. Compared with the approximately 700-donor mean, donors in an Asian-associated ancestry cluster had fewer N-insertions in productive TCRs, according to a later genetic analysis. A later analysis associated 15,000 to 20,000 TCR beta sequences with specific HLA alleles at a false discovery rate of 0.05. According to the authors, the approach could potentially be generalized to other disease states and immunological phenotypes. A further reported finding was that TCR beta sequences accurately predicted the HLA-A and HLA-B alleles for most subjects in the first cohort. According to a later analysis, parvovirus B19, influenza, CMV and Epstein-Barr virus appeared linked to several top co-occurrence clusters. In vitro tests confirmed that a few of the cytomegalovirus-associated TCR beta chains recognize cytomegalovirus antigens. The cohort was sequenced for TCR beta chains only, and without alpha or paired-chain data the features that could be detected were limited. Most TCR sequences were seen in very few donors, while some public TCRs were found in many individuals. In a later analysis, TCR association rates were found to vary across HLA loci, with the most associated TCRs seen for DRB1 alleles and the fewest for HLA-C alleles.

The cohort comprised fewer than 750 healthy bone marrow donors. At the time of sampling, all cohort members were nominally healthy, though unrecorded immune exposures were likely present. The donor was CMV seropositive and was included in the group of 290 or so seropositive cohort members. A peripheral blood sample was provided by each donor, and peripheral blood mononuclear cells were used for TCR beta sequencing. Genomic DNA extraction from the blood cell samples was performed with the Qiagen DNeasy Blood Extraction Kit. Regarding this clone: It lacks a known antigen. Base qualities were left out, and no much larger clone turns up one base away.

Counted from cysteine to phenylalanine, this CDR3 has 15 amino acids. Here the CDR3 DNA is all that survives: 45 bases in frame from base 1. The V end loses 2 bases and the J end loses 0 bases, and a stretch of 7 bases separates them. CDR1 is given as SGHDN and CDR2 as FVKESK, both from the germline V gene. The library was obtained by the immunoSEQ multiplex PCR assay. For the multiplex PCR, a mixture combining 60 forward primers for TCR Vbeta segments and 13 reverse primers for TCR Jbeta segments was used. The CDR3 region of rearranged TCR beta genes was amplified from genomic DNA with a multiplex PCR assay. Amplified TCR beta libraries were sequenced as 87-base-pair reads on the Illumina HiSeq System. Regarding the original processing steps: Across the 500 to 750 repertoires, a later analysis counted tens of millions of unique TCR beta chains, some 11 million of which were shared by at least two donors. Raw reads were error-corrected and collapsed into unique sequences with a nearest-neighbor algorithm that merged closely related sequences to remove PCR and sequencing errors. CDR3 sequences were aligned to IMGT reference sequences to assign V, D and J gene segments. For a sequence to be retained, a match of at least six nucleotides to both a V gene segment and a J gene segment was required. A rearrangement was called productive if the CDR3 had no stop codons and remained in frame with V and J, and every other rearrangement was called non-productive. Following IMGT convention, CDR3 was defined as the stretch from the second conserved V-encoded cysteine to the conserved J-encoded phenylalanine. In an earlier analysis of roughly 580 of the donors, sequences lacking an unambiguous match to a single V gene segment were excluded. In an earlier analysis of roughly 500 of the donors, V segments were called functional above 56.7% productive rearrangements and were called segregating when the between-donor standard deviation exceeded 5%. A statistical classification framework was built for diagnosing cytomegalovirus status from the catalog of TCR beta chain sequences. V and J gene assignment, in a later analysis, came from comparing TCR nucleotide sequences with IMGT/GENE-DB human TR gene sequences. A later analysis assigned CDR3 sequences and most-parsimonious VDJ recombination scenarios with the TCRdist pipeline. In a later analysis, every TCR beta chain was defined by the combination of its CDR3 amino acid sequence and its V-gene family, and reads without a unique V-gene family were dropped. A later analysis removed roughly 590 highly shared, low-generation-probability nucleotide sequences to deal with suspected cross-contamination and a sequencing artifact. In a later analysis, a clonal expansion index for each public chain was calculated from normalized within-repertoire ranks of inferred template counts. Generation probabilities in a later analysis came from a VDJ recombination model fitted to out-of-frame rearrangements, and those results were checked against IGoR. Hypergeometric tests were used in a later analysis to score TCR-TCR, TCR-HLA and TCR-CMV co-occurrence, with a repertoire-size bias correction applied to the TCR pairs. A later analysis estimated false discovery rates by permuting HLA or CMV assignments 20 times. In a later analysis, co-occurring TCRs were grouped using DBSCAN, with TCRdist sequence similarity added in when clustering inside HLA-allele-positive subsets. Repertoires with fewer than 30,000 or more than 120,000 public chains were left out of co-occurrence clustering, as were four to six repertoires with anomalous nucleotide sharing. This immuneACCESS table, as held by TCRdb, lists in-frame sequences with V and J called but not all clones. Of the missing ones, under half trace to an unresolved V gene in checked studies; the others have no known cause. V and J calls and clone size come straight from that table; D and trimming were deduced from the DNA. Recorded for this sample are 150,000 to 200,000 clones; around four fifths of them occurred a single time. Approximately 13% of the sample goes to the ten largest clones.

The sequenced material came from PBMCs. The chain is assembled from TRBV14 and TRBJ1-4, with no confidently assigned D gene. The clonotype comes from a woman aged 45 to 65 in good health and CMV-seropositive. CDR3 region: CASSQNLATNEKLFF. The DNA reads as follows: TGTGCCAGCAGCCAAAATCTTGCAACTAATGAAAAACTGTTTTTT.